What follows is one T cell receptor beta chain and its context. In the study's own analysis: Reference gene primer amplification gave nucleated cell count estimates. Clones were read by immunoSEQ multiplex PCR, and TCRdb kept only the in-frame ones, dropping some. The DNA gave D and trimming, while V, J and clone size come from that table. The sample lists approximately 290,000 clones, approximately 90% occurring once. The data originate from a study of blood T cell repertoires in COVID-19. The wider study: From the United States, Italy and Spain came samples of acute and convalescent COVID-19. PBMCs, B-cell-depleted T cells, or T cells provided the cDNA or gDNA that made up the material.

V was shortened by 3 bases and J by 8 bases, with 22 bases between the two germline ends. Per germline, CDR1 KGHSH and CDR2 LQKENI. This CDR3 has 16 amino acids. The source is a woman aged 55-69 years with acute or convalescent COVID-19. Specimen: peripheral blood. V is TRBV18 and J is TRBJ1-2; D is uncertain. CDR3 coding DNA: TGTGCCAGCTCACCTTCCTATTCCCCCGATCCCGTGGGCTACACCTTC. Translated, it gives CASSPSYSPDPVGYTF.